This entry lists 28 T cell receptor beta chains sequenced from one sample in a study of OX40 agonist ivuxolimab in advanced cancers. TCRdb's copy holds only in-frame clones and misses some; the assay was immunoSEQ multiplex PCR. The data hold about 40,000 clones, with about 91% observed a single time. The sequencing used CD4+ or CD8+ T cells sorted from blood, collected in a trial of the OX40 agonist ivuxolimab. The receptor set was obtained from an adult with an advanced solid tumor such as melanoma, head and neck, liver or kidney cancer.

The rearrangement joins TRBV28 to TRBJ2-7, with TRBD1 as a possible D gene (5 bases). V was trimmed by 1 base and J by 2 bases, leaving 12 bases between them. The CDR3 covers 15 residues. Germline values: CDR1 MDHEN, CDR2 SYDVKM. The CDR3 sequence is CASSLSPGMTYEQYF. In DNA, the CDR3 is TGTGCCAGCAGTTTATCTCCAGGGATGACCTACGAGCAGTACTTC.

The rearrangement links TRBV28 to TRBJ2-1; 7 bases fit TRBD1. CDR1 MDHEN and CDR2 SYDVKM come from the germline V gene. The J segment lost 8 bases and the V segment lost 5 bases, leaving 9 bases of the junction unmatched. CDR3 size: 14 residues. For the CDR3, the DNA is TGTGCCAGCAGTCCGACAGGGATGGGAGATGAGCAGTTCTTC. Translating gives CASSPTGMGDEQFF.

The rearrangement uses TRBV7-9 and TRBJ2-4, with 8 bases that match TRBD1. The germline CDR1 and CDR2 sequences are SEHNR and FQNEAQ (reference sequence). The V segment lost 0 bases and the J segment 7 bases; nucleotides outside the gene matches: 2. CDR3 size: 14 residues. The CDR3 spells CASSLATGANIQYF. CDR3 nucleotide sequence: TGTGCCAGCAGCTTAGCGACAGGGGCGAACATTCAGTACTTC.

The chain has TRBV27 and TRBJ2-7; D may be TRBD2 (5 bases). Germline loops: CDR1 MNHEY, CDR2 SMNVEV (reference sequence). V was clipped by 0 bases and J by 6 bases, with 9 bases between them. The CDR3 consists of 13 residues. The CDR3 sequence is CASSLSPGSEQYF. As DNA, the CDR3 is TGTGCCAGCAGTTTATCGCCGGGATCCGAGCAGTACTTC.

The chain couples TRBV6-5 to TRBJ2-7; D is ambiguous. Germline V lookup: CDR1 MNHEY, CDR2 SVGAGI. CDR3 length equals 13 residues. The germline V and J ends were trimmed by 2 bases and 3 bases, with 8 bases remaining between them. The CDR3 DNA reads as TGTGCCAGCAGTTACGCCGACTTCTACGAGCAGTACTTC. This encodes CASSYADFYEQYF.

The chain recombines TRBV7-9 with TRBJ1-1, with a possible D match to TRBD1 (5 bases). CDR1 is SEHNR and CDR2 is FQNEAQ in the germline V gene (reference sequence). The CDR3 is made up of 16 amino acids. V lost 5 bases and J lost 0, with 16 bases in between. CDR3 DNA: TGTGCCAGCAGCCCCCCCGGGGGGTACATGAACACTGAAGCTTTCTTT. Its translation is CASSPPGGYMNTEAFF.

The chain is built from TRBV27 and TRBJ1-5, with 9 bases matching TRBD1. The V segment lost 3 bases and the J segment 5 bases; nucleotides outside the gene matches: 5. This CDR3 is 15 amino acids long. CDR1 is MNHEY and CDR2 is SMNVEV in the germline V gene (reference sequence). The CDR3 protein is CASSLDHRGHQPQHF. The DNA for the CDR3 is TGTGCCAGCAGTTTGGACCACAGGGGGCATCAGCCCCAGCATTTT.

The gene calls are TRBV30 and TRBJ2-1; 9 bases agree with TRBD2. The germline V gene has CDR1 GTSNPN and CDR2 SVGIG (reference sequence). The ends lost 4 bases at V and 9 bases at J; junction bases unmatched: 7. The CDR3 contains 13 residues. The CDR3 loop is CAWTWTSASEQFF. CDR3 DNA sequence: TGTGCCTGGACCTGGACTAGCGCGAGTGAGCAGTTCTTC.

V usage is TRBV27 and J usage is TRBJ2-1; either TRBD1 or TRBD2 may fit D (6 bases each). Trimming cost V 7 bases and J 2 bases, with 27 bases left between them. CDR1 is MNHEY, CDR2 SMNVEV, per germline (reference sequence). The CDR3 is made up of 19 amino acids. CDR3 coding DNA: TGTGCCAGCACCCAGGTGGGGGCGGGAAGCGGCTCCGCCTACAATGAGCAGTTCTTC. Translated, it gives CASTQVGAGSGSAYNEQFF.

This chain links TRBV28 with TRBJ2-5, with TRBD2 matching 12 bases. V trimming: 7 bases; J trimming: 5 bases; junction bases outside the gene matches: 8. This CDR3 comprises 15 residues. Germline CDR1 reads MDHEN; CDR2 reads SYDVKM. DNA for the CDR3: TGTGCCAGCAAACACGGTCTAGCGGGAGGGGAGACCCAGTACTTC. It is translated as CASKHGLAGGETQYF.

The CDR3 is CASSSDESTGELFF. The CDR3 region has the DNA TGTGCCAGCAGCTCGGACGAGAGCACCGGGGAGCTGTTTTTT. This rearrangement joins TRBV7-9 to TRBJ2-2; no firm D call. This CDR3 has 14 amino acids. V lost 4 bases and J 4 bases, leaving 10 bases between the germline ends. Looked up from germline, CDR1 is SEHNR and CDR2 is FQNEAQ (reference sequence).

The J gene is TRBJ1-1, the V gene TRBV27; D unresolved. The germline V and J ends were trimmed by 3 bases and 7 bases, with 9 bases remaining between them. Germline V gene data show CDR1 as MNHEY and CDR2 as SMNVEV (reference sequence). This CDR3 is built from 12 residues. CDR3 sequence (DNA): TGTGCCAGCAGTTTGTCAGGTGATGAAGCTTTCTTT. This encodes CASSLSGDEAFF.

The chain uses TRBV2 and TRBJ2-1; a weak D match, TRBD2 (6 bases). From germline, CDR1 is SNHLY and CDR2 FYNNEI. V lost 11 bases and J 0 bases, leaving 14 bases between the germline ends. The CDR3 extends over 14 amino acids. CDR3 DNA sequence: TGTGCCCGTGGTCGAGCGGGCTCCTACAATGAGCAGTTCTTC. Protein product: CARGRAGSYNEQFF. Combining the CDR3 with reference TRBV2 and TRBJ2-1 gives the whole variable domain EPEVTQTPSHQVTQMGQEVILRCVPISNHLYFYWYRQILGQKVEFLVSFYNNEISEKSEIFDDQFSVERPDGSNFTLKIRSTKLEDSAMYFCARGRAGSYNEQFFGPGTRLTVL.

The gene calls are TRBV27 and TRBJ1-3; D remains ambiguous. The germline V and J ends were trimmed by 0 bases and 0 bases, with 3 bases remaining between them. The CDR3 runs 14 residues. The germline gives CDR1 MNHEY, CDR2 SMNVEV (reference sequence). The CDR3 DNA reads TGTGCCAGCAGTTTATCAGTCTCTGGAAACACCATATATTTT. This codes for CASSLSVSGNTIYF.

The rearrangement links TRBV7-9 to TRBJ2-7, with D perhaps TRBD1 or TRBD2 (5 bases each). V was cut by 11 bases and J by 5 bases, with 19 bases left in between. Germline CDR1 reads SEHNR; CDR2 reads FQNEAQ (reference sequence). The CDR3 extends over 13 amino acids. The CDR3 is CASGGQGWNEQYF. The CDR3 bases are TGTGCCTCGGGCGGGCAGGGCTGGAACGAGCAGTACTTC.

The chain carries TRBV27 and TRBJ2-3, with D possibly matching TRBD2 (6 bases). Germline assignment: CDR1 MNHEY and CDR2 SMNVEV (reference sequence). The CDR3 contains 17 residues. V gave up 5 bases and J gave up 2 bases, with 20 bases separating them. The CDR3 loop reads CASSPTQVSGFTDTQYF. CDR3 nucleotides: TGTGCCAGCAGTCCCACCCAGGTTAGCGGATTCACAGATACGCAGTATTTT.

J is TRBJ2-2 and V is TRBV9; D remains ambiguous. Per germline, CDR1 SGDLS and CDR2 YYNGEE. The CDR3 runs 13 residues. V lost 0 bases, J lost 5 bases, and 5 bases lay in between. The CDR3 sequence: CASSVEGTGELFF. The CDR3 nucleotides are TGTGCCAGCAGCGTAGAGGGAACCGGGGAGCTGTTTTTT. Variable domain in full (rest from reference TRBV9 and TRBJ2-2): DSGVTQTPKHLITATGQRVTLRCSPRSGDLSVYWYQQSLDQGLQFLIQYYNGEERAKGNILERFSAQQFPDLHSELNLSSLELGDSALYFCASSVEGTGELFFGEGSRLTVL.

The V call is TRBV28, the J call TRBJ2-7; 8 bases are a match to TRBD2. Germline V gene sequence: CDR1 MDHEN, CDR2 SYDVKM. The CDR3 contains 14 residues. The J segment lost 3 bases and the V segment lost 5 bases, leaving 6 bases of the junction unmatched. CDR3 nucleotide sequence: TGTGCCAGCAGTCCCCTTAGCGGGAACTACGAGCAGTACTTC. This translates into CASSPLSGNYEQYF.

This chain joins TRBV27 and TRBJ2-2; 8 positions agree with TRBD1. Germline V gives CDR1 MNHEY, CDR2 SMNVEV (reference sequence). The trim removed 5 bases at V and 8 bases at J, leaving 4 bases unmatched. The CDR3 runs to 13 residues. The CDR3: CASSARQGGELFF. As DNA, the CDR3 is TGTGCCAGCAGTGCGAGACAGGGGGGGGAGCTGTTTTTT.

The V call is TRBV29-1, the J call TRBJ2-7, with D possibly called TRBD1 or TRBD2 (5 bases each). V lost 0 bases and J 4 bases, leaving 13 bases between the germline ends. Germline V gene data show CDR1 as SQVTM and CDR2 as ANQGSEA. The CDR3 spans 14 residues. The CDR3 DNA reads TGCAGCGTTGAAGATGGTAGAGGGGTGTACGAGCAGTACTTC. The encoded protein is CSVEDGRGVYEQYF.

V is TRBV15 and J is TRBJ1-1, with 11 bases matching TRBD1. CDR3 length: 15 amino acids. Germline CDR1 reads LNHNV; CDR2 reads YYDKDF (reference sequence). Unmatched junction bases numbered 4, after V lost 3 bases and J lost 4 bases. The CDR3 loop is CATSRDRGQSTEAFF. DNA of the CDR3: TGTGCCACCAGCAGGGACAGGGGGCAGAGCACTGAAGCTTTCTTT.

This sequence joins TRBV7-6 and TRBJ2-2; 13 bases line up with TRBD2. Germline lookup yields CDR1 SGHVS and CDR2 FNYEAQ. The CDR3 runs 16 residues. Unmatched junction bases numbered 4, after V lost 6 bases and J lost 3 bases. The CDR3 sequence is CASRPTSGGHTGELFF. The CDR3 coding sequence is TGTGCCAGCAGGCCGACTAGCGGGGGGCACACCGGGGAGCTGTTTTTT.

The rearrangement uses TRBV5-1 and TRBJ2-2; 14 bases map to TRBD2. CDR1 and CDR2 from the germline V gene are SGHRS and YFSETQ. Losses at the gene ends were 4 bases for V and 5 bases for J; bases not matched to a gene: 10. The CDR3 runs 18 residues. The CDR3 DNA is TGCGCCAGCAGCCTAGGACTAGCGGGAGGTCTTCGGACCGGGGAGCTGTTTTTT. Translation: CASSLGLAGGLRTGELFF.

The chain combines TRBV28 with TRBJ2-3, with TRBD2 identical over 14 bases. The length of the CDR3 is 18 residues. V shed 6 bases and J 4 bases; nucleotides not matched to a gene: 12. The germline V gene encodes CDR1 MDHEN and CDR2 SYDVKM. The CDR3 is CASSPGTSGSYSADTQYF. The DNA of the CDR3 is TGTGCCAGCAGCCCCGGGACTAGCGGGAGCTATTCGGCAGATACGCAGTATTTT.

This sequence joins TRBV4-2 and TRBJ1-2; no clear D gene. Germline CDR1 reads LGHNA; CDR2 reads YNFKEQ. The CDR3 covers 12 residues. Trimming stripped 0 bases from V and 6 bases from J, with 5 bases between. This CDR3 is CASSQDGDGYTF. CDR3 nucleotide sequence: TGTGCCAGCAGCCAAGACGGGGATGGCTACACCTTC.

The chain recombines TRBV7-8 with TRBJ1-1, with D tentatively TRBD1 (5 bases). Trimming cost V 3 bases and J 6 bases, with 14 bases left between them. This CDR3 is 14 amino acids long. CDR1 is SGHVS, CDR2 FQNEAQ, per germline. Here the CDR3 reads CASSLGGGRSEAFF. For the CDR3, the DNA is TGTGCCAGCAGCTTGGGTGGGGGACGCTCTGAAGCTTTCTTT.

The CDR3 nucleotides are TGTGCCAGCAGCTCAGAGGCTTTCTTT. Its translation: CASSSEAFF. This chain joins TRBV7-9 and TRBJ1-1; D remains ambiguous. This CDR3 spans 9 amino acids. Germline V gene lookup returns CDR1 SEHNR and CDR2 FQNEAQ (reference sequence). The ends were cut back, 4 bases at V and 11 bases at J, with 5 bases in the middle.

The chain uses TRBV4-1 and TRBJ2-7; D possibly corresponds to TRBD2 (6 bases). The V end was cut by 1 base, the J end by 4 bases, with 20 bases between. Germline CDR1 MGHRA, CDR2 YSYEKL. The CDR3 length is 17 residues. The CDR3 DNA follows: TGCGCCAGCAGCCAAGGCTCCTCTCTTGCGGGACGATACGAGCAGTACTTC. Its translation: CASSQGSSLAGRYEQYF.